This T cell receptor (beta chain) was captured by sequencing in a study of T cells in Graves' hyperthyroidism and ophthalmopathy. Regions amplified from RNA transcripts were the TCR beta CDR3 regions. HTBI primers were the set used in a first-round RT-PCR of the TCR CDR3. TCRdb called the multiplex PCR reads again in MiXCR, with one record for every CDR3 protein. The sample comprises 360,000 or so distinct CDR3 sequences, roughly 18% of which are singletons, and about a sixth rests with the top ten. Ophthalmopathy patients all had a Clinical Activity Score of at least 3, a NOSPECS grade of at least 4 and disease under 3 months old. Overall study results and limits: Within blood appeared most thyroid clonotypes that had expanded above 0.001.

Trimming took off 0 bases at V and 4 bases at J, with 7 bases between the two ends. Germline V gene data show CDR1 as GTSNPN and CDR2 as SVGIG (reference sequence). This CDR3 contains 13 residues. This clonotype was observed many times. Its antigen is still unknown. This clonotype originated in a woman in her 40s with Graves' ophthalmopathy. The V call is TRBV30, the J call TRBJ1-3; no clear D. Source material: blood. The CDR3 spells CAWSVGGGNTIYF. The CDR3 DNA reads as TGTGCCTGGAGTGTAGGCGGCGGAAACACCATATATTTT.